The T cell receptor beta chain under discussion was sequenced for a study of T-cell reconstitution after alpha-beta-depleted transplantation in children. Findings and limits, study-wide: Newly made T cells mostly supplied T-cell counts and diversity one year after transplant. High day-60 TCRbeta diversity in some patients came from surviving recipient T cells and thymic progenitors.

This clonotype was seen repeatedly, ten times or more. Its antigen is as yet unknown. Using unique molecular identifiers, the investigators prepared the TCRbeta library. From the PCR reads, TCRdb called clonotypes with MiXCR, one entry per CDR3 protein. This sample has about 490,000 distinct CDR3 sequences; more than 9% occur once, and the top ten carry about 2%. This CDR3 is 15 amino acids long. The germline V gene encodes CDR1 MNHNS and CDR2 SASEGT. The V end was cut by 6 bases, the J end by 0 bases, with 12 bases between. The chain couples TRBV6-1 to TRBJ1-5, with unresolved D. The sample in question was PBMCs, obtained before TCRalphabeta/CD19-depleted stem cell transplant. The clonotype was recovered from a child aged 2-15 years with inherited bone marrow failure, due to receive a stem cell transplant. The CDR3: CASSPDGYSNQPQHF. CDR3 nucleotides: TGTGCCAGCAGCCCGGACGGGTATAGCAATCAGCCCCAGCATTTT.